This T cell receptor (beta chain) was documented in a study of cytomegalovirus exposure and HLA in healthy donors. The CDR3 consists of 12 residues. The V and J ends lost 4 bases and 0 bases respectively, with 4 bases between them. Germline V gene sequence: CDR1 SGHTA, CDR2 FQGNSA. Regarding the study as a whole: Immune exposure information comprised only CMV serostatus.

The PCR contained 60 Vbeta and 13 Jbeta primers. Only in-frame clones appear in the TCRdb table, and some are missing; sequencing was by immunoSEQ multiplex PCR. The table records 170,000 or so clones, around 83% of them present only once. Notes on this clone: No antigen is known for it. The same CDR3 also results from other DNA sequences found in this sample.

The chain has TRBV7-2 and TRBJ2-7; no clear D. The receptor comes from a man aged 45 to 65 in good health and CMV-seronegative. The sample was PBMCs. This CDR3 is CASSSLSYEQYF. CDR3 in DNA: TGTGCCAGCAGCTCCCTCTCCTACGAGCAGTACTTC. The full variable domain, with the rest looked up from reference TRBV7-2 and TRBJ2-7, is GAGVSQSPSNKVTEKGKDVELRCDPISGHTALYWYRQSLGQGLEFLIYFQGNSAPDKSGLPSDRFSAERTGGSVSTLTIQRTQQEDSAVYLCASSSLSYEQYFGPGTRLTVT.